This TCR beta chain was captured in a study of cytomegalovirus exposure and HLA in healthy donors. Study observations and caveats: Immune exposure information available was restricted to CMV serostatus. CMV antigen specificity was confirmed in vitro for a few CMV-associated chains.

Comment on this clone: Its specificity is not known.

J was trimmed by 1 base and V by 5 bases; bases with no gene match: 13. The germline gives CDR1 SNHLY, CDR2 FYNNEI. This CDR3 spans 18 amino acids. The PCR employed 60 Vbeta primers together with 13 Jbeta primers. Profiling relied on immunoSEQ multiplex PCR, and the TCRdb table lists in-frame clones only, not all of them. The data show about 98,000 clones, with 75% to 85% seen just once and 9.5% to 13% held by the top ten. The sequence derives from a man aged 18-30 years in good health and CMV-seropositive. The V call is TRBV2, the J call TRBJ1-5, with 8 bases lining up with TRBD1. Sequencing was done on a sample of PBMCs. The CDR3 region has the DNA TGTGCCAGCAGTCTAAGGGACAGGATATTTGAGAGCAATCAGCCCCAGCATTTT. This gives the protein CASSLRDRIFESNQPQHF.